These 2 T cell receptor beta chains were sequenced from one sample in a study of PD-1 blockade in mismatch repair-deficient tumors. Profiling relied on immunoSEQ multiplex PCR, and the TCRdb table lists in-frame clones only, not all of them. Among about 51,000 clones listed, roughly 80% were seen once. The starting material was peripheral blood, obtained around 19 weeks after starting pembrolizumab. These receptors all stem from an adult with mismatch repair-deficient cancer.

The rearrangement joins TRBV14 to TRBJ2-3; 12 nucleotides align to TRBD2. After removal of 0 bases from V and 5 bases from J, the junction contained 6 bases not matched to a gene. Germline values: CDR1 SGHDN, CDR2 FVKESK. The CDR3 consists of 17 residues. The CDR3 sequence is CASSQELGLAGKDTQYF. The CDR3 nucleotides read TGTGCCAGCAGCCAAGAATTAGGACTAGCGGGAAAAGATACGCAGTATTTT.

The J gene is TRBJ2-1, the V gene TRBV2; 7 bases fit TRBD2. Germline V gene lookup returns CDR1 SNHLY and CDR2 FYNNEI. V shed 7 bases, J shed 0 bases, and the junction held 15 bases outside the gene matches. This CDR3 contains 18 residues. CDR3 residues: CASIRTLLSGVSYNEQFF. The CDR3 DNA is TGTGCCAGCATCAGAACCTTATTGAGCGGGGTCTCCTACAATGAGCAGTTCTTC.